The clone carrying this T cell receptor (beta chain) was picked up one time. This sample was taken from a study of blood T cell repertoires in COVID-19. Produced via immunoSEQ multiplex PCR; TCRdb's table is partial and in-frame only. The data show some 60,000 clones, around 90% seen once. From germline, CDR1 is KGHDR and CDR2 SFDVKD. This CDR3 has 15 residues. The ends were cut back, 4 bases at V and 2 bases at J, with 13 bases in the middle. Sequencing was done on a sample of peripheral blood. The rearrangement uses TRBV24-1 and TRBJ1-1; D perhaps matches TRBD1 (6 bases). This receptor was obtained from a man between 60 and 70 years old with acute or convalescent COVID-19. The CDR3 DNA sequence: TGTGCCACCAGTGAGTCCGGGACATCTAACACTGAAGCTTTCTTT. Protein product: CATSESGTSNTEAFF.